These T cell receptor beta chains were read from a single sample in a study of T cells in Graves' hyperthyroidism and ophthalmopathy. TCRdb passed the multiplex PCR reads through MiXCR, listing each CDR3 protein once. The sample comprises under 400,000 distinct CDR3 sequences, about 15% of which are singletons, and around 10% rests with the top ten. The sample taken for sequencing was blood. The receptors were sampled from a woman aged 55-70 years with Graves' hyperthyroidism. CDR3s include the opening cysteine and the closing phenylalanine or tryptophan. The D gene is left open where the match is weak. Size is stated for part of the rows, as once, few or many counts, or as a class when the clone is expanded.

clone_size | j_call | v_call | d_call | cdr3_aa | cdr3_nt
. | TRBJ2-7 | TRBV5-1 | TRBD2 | CASSLSAGMNEQYF | TGCGCCAGCAGCTTGTCAGCGGGAATGAACGAGCAGTACTTC
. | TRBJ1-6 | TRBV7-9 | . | CAGRAGRGNSPLHF | TGTGCCGGAAGGGCAGGACGGGGCAATTCACCCCTCCACTTT
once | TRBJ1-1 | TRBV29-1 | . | CSSGHRNTEAFF | TGCAGCTCTGGACACAGGAACACTGAAGCTTTCTTT
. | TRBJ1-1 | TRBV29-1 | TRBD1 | CSVDRNRGPEAFF | TGCAGCGTTGATAGAAACAGGGGCCCTGAAGCTTTCTTT
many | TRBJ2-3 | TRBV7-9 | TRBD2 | CASSLAGTSGRATDTQYF | TGTGCCAGCAGCTTAGCAGGCACTAGCGGGAGGGCCACAGATACGCAGTATTTT
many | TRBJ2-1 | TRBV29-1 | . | CSATKGVGNEQFF | TGCAGCGCAACGAAGGGGGTCGGGAATGAGCAGTTCTTC
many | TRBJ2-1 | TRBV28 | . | CASSFAGGRGNEQFF | TGTGCCAGCAGTTTCGCTGGGGGAAGGGGCAATGAGCAGTTCTTC
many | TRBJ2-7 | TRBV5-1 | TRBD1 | CASSQGQGSYEQYF | TGCGCCAGCAGCCAGGGACAGGGTTCCTACGAGCAGTACTTC
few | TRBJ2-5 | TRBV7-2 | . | CASSLEVSLYF | TGTGCCAGCAGCTTAGAGGTGAGCCTTTACTTC
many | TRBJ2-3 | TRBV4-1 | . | CASSQRLTASTDTQYF | TGCGCCAGCAGCCAAAGACTAACCGCTAGCACAGATACGCAGTATTTT